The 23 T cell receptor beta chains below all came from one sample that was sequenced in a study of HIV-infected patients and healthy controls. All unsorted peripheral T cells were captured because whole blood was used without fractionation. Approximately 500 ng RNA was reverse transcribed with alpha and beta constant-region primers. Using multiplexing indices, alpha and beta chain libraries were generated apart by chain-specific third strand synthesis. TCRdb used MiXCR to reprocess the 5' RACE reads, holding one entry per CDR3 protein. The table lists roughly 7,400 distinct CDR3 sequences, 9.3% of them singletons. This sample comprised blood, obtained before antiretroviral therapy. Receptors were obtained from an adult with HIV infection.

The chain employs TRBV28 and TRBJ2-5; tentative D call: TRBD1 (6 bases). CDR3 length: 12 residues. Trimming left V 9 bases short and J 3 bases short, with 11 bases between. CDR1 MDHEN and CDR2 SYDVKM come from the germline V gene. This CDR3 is CASRTAEETQYF. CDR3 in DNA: TGTGCCAGTCGGACAGCCGAAGAGACCCAGTACTTC.

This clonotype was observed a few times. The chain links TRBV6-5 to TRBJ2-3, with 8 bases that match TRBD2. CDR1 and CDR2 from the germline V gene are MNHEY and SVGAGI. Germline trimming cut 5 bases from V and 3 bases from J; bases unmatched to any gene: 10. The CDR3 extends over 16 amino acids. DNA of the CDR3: TGTGCCAGCAGTCCTCCAGCGGGAGCCGGTACAGATACGCAGTATTTT. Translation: CASSPPAGAGTDTQYF.

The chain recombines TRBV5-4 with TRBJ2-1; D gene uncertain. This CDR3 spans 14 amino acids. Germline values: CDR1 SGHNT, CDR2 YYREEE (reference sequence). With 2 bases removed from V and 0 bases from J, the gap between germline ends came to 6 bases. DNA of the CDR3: TGTGCCAGCAGCTTAGGAGACTCCTACAATGAGCAGTTCTTC. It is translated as CASSLGDSYNEQFF. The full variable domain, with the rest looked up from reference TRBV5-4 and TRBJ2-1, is ETGVTQSPTHLIKTRGQQVTLRCSSQSGHNTVSWYQQALGQGPQFIFQYYREEENGRGNFPPRFSGLQFPNYSSELNVNALELDDSALYLCASSLGDSYNEQFFGPGTRLTVL.

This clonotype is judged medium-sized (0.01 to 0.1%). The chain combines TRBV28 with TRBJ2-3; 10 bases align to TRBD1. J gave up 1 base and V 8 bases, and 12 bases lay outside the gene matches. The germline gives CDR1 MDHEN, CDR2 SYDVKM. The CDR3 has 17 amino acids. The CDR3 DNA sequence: TGTGCCAGCCGGACAGGGGGGTTGCGGGACCGCACAGATACGCAGTATTTT. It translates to CASRTGGLRDRTDTQYF.

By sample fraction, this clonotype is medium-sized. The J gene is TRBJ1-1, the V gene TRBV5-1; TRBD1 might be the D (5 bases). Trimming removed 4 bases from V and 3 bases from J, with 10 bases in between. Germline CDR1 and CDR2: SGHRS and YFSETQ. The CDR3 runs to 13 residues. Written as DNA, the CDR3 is TGCGCCAGCAGCGAGACAGATGACACTGAAGCTTTCTTT. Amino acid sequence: CASSETDDTEAFF.

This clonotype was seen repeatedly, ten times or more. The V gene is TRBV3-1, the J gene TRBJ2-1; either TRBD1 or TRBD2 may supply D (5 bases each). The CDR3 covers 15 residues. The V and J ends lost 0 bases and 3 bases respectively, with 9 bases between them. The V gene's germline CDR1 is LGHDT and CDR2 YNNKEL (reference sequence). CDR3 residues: CASSQEGDFYNEQFF. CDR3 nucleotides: TGTGCCAGCAGCCAAGAGGGGGATTTCTACAATGAGCAGTTCTTC.

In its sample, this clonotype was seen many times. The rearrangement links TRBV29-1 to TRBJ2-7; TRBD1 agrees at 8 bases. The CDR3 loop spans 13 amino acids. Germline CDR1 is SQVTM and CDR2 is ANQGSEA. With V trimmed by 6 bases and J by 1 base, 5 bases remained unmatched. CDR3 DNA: TGCAGCGTCCCGGGACAGGTATCCTACGAGCAGTACTTC. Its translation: CSVPGQVSYEQYF.

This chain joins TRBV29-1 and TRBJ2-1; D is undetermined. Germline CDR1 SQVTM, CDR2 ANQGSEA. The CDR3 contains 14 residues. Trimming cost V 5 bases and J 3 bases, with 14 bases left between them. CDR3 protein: CSVTSIWDYNEQFF. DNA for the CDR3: TGCAGCGTTACATCAATTTGGGACTACAATGAGCAGTTCTTC.

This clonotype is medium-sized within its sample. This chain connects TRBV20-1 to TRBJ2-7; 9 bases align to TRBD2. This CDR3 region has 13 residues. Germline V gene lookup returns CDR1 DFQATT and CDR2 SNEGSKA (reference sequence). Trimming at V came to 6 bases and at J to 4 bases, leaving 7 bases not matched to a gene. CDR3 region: CSAGGRASYEQYF. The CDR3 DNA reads TGCAGTGCGGGCGGGAGGGCGTCGTACGAGCAGTACTTC.

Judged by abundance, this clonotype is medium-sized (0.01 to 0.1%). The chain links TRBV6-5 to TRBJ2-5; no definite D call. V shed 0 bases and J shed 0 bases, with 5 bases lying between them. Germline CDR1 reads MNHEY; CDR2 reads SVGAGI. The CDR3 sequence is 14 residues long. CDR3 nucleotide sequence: TGTGCCAGCAGTTACTCAGAGTACCAAGAGACCCAGTACTTC. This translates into CASSYSEYQETQYF.

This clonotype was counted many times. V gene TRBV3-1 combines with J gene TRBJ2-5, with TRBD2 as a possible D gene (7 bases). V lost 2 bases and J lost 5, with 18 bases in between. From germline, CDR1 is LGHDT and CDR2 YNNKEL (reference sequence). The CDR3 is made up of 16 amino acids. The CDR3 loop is CASSQRSQGRVETQYF. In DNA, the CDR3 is TGTGCCAGCAGCCAAAGATCCCAGGGGAGGGTTGAGACCCAGTACTTC.

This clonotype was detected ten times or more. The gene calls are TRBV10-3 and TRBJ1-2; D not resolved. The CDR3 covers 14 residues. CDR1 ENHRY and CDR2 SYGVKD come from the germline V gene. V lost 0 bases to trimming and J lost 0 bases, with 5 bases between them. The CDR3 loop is CAISESGPNYGYTF. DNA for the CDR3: TGTGCCATCAGTGAGTCCGGGCCTAACTATGGCTACACCTTC.

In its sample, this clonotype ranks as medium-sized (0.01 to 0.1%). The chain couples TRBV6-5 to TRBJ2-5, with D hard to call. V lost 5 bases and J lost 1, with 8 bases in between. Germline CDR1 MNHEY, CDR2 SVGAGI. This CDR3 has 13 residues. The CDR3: CASSDKIQETQYF. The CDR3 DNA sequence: TGTGCCAGCAGTGACAAAATCCAAGAGACCCAGTACTTC.

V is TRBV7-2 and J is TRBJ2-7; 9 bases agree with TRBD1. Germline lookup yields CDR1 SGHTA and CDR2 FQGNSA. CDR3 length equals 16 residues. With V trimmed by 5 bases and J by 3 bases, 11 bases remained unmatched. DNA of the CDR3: TGTGCCAGCAGCCCCACGAGTCGGGGACAGGGCTACGAGCAGTACTTC. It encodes CASSPTSRGQGYEQYF.

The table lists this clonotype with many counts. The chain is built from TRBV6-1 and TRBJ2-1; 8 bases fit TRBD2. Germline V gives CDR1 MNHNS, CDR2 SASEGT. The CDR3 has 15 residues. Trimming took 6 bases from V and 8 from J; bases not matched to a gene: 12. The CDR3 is CASRMTLAVGDEQFF. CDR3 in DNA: TGTGCCAGCAGGATGACACTAGCGGTGGGGGATGAGCAGTTCTTC.

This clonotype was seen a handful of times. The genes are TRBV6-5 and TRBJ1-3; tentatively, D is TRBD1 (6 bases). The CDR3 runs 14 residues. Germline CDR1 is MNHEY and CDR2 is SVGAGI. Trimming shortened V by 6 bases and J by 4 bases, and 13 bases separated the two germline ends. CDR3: CASSNDGTGNTIYF. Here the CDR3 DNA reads TGTGCCAGCAGCAATGACGGGACAGGAAACACCATATATTTT.

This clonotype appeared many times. The CDR3 spells CASGFTGDTEAFF. The CDR3 coding sequence is TGTGCCAGCGGATTCACGGGGGACACTGAAGCTTTCTTT. This rearrangement joins TRBV11-1 to TRBJ1-1; D might be TRBD1 (5 bases). The CDR3 is 13 amino acids. V lost 8 bases and J lost 3, with 13 bases in between. Germline CDR1 SGHAT, CDR2 FQDESV (reference sequence).

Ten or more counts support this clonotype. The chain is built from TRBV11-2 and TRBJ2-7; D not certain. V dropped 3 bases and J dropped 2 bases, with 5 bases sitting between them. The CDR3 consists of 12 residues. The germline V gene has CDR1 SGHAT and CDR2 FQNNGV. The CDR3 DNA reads TGTGCCAGCAGCTTCGACGCCTACGAGCAGTACTTC. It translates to CASSFDAYEQYF.

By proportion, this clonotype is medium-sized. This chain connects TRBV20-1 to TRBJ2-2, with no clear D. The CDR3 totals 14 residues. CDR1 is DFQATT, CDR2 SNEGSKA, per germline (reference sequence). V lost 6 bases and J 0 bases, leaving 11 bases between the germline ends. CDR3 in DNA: TGCAGTGCCTCACCCCACGCGAACACCGGGGAGCTGTTTTTT. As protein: CSASPHANTGELFF.

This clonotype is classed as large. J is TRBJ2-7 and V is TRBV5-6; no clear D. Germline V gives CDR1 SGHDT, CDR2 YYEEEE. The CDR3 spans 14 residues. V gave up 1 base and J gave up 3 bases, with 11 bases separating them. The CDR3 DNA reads TGTGCCAGCAGCTTGACACCCTCGGGCTACGAGCAGTACTTC. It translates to CASSLTPSGYEQYF.

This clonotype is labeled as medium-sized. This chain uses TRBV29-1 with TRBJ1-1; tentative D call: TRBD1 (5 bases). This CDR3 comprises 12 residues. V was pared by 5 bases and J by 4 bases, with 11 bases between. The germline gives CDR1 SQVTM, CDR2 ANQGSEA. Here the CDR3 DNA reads TGCAGCGTTCAAGGGGCGAGCACTGAAGCTTTCTTT. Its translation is CSVQGASTEAFF.

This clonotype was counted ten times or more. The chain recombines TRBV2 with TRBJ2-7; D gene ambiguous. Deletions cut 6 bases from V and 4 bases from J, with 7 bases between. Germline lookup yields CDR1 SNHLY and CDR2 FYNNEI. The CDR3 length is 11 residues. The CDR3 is CASRSQYEQYF. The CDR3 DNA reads TGTGCCAGCAGATCGCAATACGAGCAGTACTTC.

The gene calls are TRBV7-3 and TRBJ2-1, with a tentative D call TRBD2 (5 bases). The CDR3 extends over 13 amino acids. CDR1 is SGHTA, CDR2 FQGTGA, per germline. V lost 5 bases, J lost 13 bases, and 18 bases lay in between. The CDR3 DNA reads TGTGCCAGCAGCGAAATGGGCCAAGCGGACCAGTTCTTC. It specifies CASSEMGQADQFF.